The source of this T cell receptor beta chain is a study of early T cells in non-severe SARS-CoV-2 infection (dated by TCRdb to the early 2020s). About the investigation overall: Because TCR sequencing was done on bulk RNA from unsorted whole blood, the alpha and beta chains could not be paired.

The study at large found these results: VDJdb matching was skewed toward anti-spike CD8 responses, so virus-specific expansions were likely underestimated and private and CD4 specificities were missed.

The study was a case-control design nested within a healthcare worker cohort in London, UK, with weekly nasopharyngeal swab PCR tests and blood sampling. Healthcare workers were enrolled in the week of the UK lockdown, from 23 to 31 March 2020, and were followed every week for up to roughly 15 weeks. Library method: 5' RACE. Data came from a NextSeq 500. Unique molecular identifiers were attached to individual cDNA molecules in the TCR library protocol so that sequencing error and PCR bias could be corrected. Sequencing covered both TCR alpha and beta chains, and within each sample the abundances of alpha and beta sequences were tightly co-correlated. Regarding the original processing steps: Decombinator V4 was used to annotate TCR sequences for V gene, J gene and CDR3. TCRs were defined as expanded if a significant change between any two time points was detected under a Poisson model with p below 0.0001. TCR abundances were normalised to the total number of TCRs sequenced per sample and expressed as counts per million. VDJdb, accessed 1 November 2021, was searched for CMV, EBV and SARS-CoV-2 annotated TCRs, excluding TCRs annotated for multiple antigens. TCRdb ran its own pipeline on the public reads, namely fastp trimming at Q25 and MiXCR clone calling, and kept in-frame beta chains. Every entry covers one CDR3 protein and lists the most common genes and DNA from its rows. These V and J calls derive from TCRdb rather than the authors' analysis. The sample table contains about 22,000 distinct CDR3 sequences; only one count was recorded for around 3.5% of them. The top ten clones comprise 5.5% to 6.5% of the sample.

At least ten counts were recorded for this clonotype. No cognate antigen has been identified for it. One base away there is no much larger clone; base qualities are not given. This receptor was taken from an adult who was a healthcare worker with PCR-confirmed SARS-CoV-2 infection or an uninfected control (not recorded which). Sequenced input: whole blood.

The CDR3 region reads CASRGTGTNYGYTF. At the DNA level, the sequence is TGTGCCAGCAGGGGGACAGGGACCAACTATGGCTACACCTTC. The rearrangement combines TRBV2 with TRBJ1-2; 9 central nucleotides agree with TRBD1. The CDR3 numbers 14 residues from cysteine through phenylalanine. The entry retains the CDR3 DNA only, 42 bases that are in frame from base 1. CDR1 and CDR2 (SNHLY, FYNNEI) derive from the germline V gene. V is trimmed back by 6 bases and J by 2 bases, and the junction contains 4 bases that no gene match accounts for.